The next 2 T cell receptor beta chains were all read from a single sample in a study of patients and donors after allogeneic stem cell transplantation. TCRdb re-analysed the RT-PCR reads in MiXCR, keeping a single row per CDR3 protein. The sample contains about 160,000 distinct CDR3 sequences, roughly 24% of which appear only once. Sequencing was done on a sample of blood, either unsorted or a sorted T cell fraction (not recorded which). Source of these receptors: a human donor who was either an allogeneic HSCT recipient or a stem cell or donor lymphocyte infusion donor (not recorded which). It is not recorded whose cells these are; they may come from a transplant donor.

The gene calls are TRBV12-3 or TRBV12-4 and TRBJ2-7; possibly TRBD1 or TRBD2 for D (6 bases each). V dropped 6 bases and J dropped 2 bases, with 11 bases sitting between them. The CDR3 is 13 residues long. The DNA for the CDR3 is TGTGCCAGCAGGCCGGGGGCGGCCTACGAGCAGTACTTC. Its translation: CASRPGAAYEQYF.

V gene TRBV29-1 combines with J gene TRBJ2-3; D call uncertain. The CDR3 sequence is 10 residues long. Per the germline V gene, CDR1 is SQVTM and CDR2 is ANQGSEA. Trimming left V 1 base short and J 5 bases short, with 1 base between. The CDR3 sequence: CSVEVDTQYF. The DNA of the CDR3 is TGCAGCGTTGAAGTAGATACGCAGTATTTT.